The 26 T cell receptor beta chains given below trace back to one sample, sequenced in a study of blood T cells in healthy people across ages. Primed by a sample-barcoded 5' primer and a J-beta primer mix, a second PCR proceeded for 7 to 11 cycles. MiXCR, applied by TCRdb to the 5' RACE reads, yields one record per CDR3 protein. The table lists 1.6 million or so distinct CDR3 sequences, around 36% of them singletons. The sample consisted of blood. These receptors originate from a woman aged 25-40 years in good health.

This clonotype occurred a few times. The J gene is TRBJ1-2, the V gene TRBV7-9; possible D gene TRBD1, 5 bases. Germline CDR1 and CDR2: SEHNR and FQNEAQ (reference sequence). V lost 5 bases to trimming and J lost 2 bases, with 15 bases between them. The CDR3 extends over 15 amino acids. CDR3 DNA: TGTGCCAGCAGCCCGAACACAGGTTTCAACTATGGCTACACCTTC. This sequence encodes CASSPNTGFNYGYTF.

This clonotype was observed a few times. The chain employs TRBV30 and TRBJ1-2, with D perhaps matching TRBD1 (5 bases). V was cut by 0 bases and J by 6 bases, with 11 bases left in between. The CDR3 is made up of 13 amino acids. CDR1 and CDR2 (germline): GTSNPN, SVGIG (reference sequence). The CDR3 is CAWSVGTDNGYTF. CDR3 bases: TGTGCCTGGAGTGTCGGGACGGACAATGGCTACACCTTC.

This chain's CDR3 is CASSLGRELNEQFF. DNA of the CDR3: TGTGCCAGCAGCTTGGGGCGGGAGCTCAATGAGCAGTTCTTC. The rearrangement uses TRBV5-4 and TRBJ2-1, with 7 bases lining up with TRBD2. V shed 0 bases and J 6 bases; nucleotides not matched to a gene: 3. CDR3 size: 14 residues. CDR1 and CDR2 from the germline V gene are SGHNT and YYREEE (reference sequence).

Notes on this clonotype: The junction and the germline gene differ at one end; a read error may be behind it. V and J are TRBV14 and TRBJ2-1, with 8 bases identical to TRBD2. The CDR3 length is 15 residues. CDR1 and CDR2 from the germline V gene are SGHDN and FVKESK. This CDR3 is CAGSLWRGVGFEQFF. CDR3 DNA sequence: TGTGCCGGCAGCCTATGGCGGGGGGTAGGCTTTGAGCAGTTCTTC.

This clonotype occurred a few times. CDR3 in amino acids: CASSRGTSGRGSSYNEQFF. In nucleotides, the CDR3 is TGTGCCAGCAGTAGAGGGACTAGCGGGAGGGGAAGCTCCTACAATGAGCAGTTCTTC. The V gene is TRBV6-2 or TRBV6-3, the J gene TRBJ2-1; TRBD2 matches 16 bases. The CDR3 spans 19 residues. The trim removed 5 bases at V and 0 bases at J, leaving 7 bases unmatched. Germline V CDR1 and CDR2: MNHEY, SVGEGT.

The rearrangement links TRBV20-1 to TRBJ2-1; 11 bases align to TRBD2. Germline assignment: CDR1 DFQATT and CDR2 SNEGSKA (reference sequence). The CDR3 covers 17 residues. The CDR3 DNA sequence: TGCAGCTCTCATCCCAGCGGCCTAGCGGGGGGTTACAATGAGCAGTTCTTC. This translates into CSSHPSGLAGGYNEQFF.

The table lists this clonotype with a few counts. The chain is built from TRBV27 and TRBJ2-5; 11 nucleotides match TRBD2. Germline CDR1 reads MNHEY; CDR2 reads SMNVEV (reference sequence). Trimming cost V 0 bases and J 11 bases; bases outside gene matches: 11. The CDR3 spans 16 residues. The CDR3 DNA reads as TGTGCCAGCAGTTTATCGTTTACTAGCGGGAGCAGGGAGCAGTACTTC. Amino acids: CASSLSFTSGSREQYF.

This chain uses TRBV7-6 with TRBJ2-1, with 7 bases aligning to TRBD2. Trimming at V came to 1 base and at J to 10 bases, leaving 7 bases not matched to a gene. The CDR3 loop spans 14 amino acids. The germline gives CDR1 SGHVS, CDR2 FNYEAQ. CDR3 DNA sequence: TGTGCCAGCAGCTTAGGGTTAGGGAGGGACGAGCAGTTCTTC. Its protein is CASSLGLGRDEQFF.

Turning to this clonotype: This may stem from a read error, because a much larger clone lies one nucleotide away. CDR3 amino acids: CAISPAYEQYF. The CDR3 DNA is TGTGCCATCAGCCCCGCCTACGAGCAGTACTTC. The chain is built from TRBV10-3 and TRBJ2-7; D is undetermined. Germline V gene data show CDR1 as ENHRY and CDR2 as SYGVKD. V was clipped by 6 bases and J by 2 bases, with 5 bases between them. The CDR3 sequence is 11 residues long.

This clonotype was recorded at least ten times. This chain uses TRBV29-1 with TRBJ2-7; tentative D call: TRBD1 (6 bases). Germline CDR1 reads SQVTM; CDR2 reads ANQGSEA. V was pared by 6 bases and J by 1 base, with 13 bases between. The CDR3 consists of 13 residues. The CDR3 bases are TGCAGCGTCGCACAGGGTTCATCCTACGAGCAGTACTTC. It codes for CSVAQGSSYEQYF.

The gene calls are TRBV4-2 and TRBJ2-2, with 7 positions matching TRBD2. The V segment lost 5 bases and the J segment 4 bases; nucleotides outside the gene matches: 7. Germline loops: CDR1 LGHNA, CDR2 YNFKEQ. The CDR3 has 15 amino acids. CDR3 nucleotides: TGTGCCAGCAGCAAATCCCGGGAGGCCACCGGGGAGCTGTTTTTT. This gives the protein CASSKSREATGELFF.

This clonotype was detected a few times. The V and J genes are TRBV9 and TRBJ2-5, with D possibly TRBD1 on 5 matching bases. CDR1 and CDR2 (germline): SGDLS, YYNGEE. Trimming cost V 3 bases and J 9 bases, with 21 bases left between them. The length of the CDR3 is 15 residues. CDR3 sequence: CASSGGQLNYEAQYF. The CDR3 coding sequence is TGTGCCAGCAGCGGGGGCCAACTCAATTATGAGGCCCAGTACTTC.

This clonotype was found a few times. This chain uses TRBV10-3 with TRBJ1-2, with 8 bases aligning to TRBD1. With 4 bases clipped from V and 3 bases from J, the junction kept 1 base outside the gene matches. The CDR3 has 13 residues. Looked up from germline, CDR1 is ENHRY and CDR2 is SYGVKD. CDR3 protein: CAISVTGDYGYTF. The CDR3 DNA sequence: TGTGCCATCAGTGTGACAGGGGACTATGGCTACACCTTC.

This clonotype was observed a handful of times. The V call is TRBV6-1, the J call TRBJ2-5; D is perhaps TRBD1 or TRBD2 (6 bases each). CDR3 size: 15 residues. Germline CDR1 reads MNHNS; CDR2 reads SASEGT. Trimming removed 2 bases at V and 4 bases at J, with 14 bases between. The CDR3 DNA sequence: TGTGCCAGCAGTGAATCGCCTTGGGGGGCAGAGACCCAGTACTTC. This codes for CASSESPWGAETQYF.

This clonotype has a handful of counts. The chain couples TRBV28 to TRBJ1-2; D uncertain. Germline assignment: CDR1 MDHEN and CDR2 SYDVKM. This CDR3 is 15 amino acids long. The V end lost 3 bases, the J end lost 0 bases, and 11 bases lay between the germline ends. CDR3 DNA: TGTGCCAGCAGTTTCGGAGGCGGGGCTAACTATGGCTACACCTTC. Translation gives CASSFGGGANYGYTF.

The chain uses TRBV29-1 and TRBJ2-3; TRBD2 agrees at 8 bases. The ends lost 4 bases at V and 0 bases at J; junction bases unmatched: 9. Germline V lookup: CDR1 SQVTM, CDR2 ANQGSEA. This CDR3 is 16 amino acids long. The CDR3 reads CSVGRGVISSTDTQYF. The CDR3 DNA reads as TGCAGCGTTGGGCGGGGGGTAATTTCTAGCACAGATACGCAGTATTTT.

This chain links TRBV4-1 with TRBJ1-2; TRBD1 matches 10 bases. The J segment lost 7 bases and the V segment lost 3 bases, leaving 5 bases of the junction unmatched. This CDR3 contains 14 residues. Germline V gene sequence: CDR1 MGHRA, CDR2 YSYEKL. CDR3 nucleotide sequence: TGCGCCAGCAGCCAGGGACAGGGGCTGGGTGGCTACACCTTC. The encoded protein is CASSQGQGLGGYTF.

This clonotype has just a few counts. The chain combines TRBV16 with TRBJ1-2; the D gene is possibly TRBD1 (6 bases). Trimming cost V 3 bases and J 8 bases, with 13 bases left between them. Germline V gives CDR1 KGHSY, CDR2 FQNENV. CDR3 size: 13 residues. The CDR3 region is CASSQNRAEGYTF. The CDR3 DNA reads as TGTGCCAGCAGCCAGAACAGGGCGGAGGGCTACACCTTC.

The CDR3 here is CASSERGQGKNIQYF. The CDR3 coding sequence is TGTGCCAGCAGTGAAAGGGGGCAGGGCAAAAACATTCAGTACTTC. The chain joins TRBV2 to TRBJ2-4; 7 nucleotides align to TRBD1. CDR3 length: 15 residues. With V trimmed by 2 bases and J by 3 bases, 4 bases remained unmatched. Germline CDR1 and CDR2: SNHLY and FYNNEI.

J is TRBJ2-2 and V is TRBV24-1; D gene uncertain. V dropped 3 bases and J dropped 1 base, with 8 bases sitting between them. The length of the CDR3 is 15 residues. Germline V gene sequence: CDR1 KGHDR, CDR2 SFDVKD. The CDR3 here is CATSDPKGNTGELFF. The CDR3, as DNA: TGTGCCACCAGTGATCCCAAGGGGAACACCGGGGAGCTGTTTTTT.

The genes are TRBV29-1 and TRBJ2-3; D unclear. Germline CDR1 is SQVTM and CDR2 is ANQGSEA. This CDR3 has 12 amino acids. V was shortened by 6 bases and J by 2 bases, with 9 bases between the two germline ends. The CDR3 loop is CSVRLFTDTQYF. For the CDR3, the DNA is TGCAGCGTAAGACTTTTCACAGATACGCAGTATTTT.

The rearrangement joins TRBV4-1 to TRBJ2-3; maybe TRBD2 (6 bases). Between the trimmed V and J ends, which lost 0 bases and 6 bases, there was a span of 10 bases. The germline V gene encodes CDR1 MGHRA and CDR2 YSYEKL. The CDR3 has 14 residues. The CDR3 bases are TGCGCCAGCAGCCAAGATACTAGCTTCGATACGCAGTATTTT. Amino acid sequence: CASSQDTSFDTQYF.

This clonotype was detected once. The chain recombines TRBV29-1 with TRBJ2-3, with 8 bases matching TRBD1. Germline V gene lookup returns CDR1 SQVTM and CDR2 ANQGSEA. The CDR3 is 15 residues long. V was pared by 6 bases and J by 4 bases, with 12 bases of the junction left unmatched. The CDR3 loop is CSVETQGARADTQYF. CDR3 coding DNA: TGCAGCGTGGAGACTCAGGGGGCTCGGGCAGATACGCAGTATTTT.

This clonotype was detected ten times or more. V gene TRBV7-3 combines with J gene TRBJ2-7, with D perhaps matching TRBD1 (5 bases). This CDR3 is built from 13 residues. CDR1 is SGHTA and CDR2 is FQGTGA in the germline V gene. V was shortened by 6 bases and J by 3 bases, with 12 bases between the two germline ends. As DNA, the CDR3 is TGTGCCAGCAGTTTAGCCAGGGACTACGAGCAGTACTTC. Translating gives CASSLARDYEQYF.

V and J are TRBV7-8 and TRBJ2-5; D might be TRBD2 (6 bases). Germline CDR1 reads SGHVS; CDR2 reads FQNEAQ. The CDR3 has 15 residues. Trimming took off 3 bases at V and 2 bases at J, with 13 bases between the two ends. The CDR3 region is CASSFWGDPQETQYF. The CDR3 DNA reads TGTGCCAGCAGCTTTTGGGGGGATCCTCAAGAGACCCAGTACTTC. The entire variable domain, with the rest obtained from reference TRBV7-8 and TRBJ2-5, is as follows: GAGVSQSPRYKVAKRGQDVALRCDPISGHVSLFWYQQALGQGPEFLTYFQNEAQLDKSGLPSDRFFAERPEGSVSTLKIQRTQQEDSAVYLCASSFWGDPQETQYFGPGTRLLVL.

V usage is TRBV7-9 and J usage is TRBJ2-5; 7 bases fit TRBD2. Per germline, CDR1 SEHNR and CDR2 FQNEAQ (reference sequence). Losses at the gene ends were 5 bases for V and 4 bases for J; bases not matched to a gene: 7. CDR3 length equals 14 residues. The CDR3 here is CASSNGLEGETQYF. CDR3 DNA sequence: TGTGCCAGCAGCAACGGACTAGAGGGAGAGACCCAGTACTTC.